This TCR beta chain is from a study of T cells in Graves' hyperthyroidism and ophthalmopathy. Study-level results: Classification by a 13 V-J model distinguished ophthalmopathy from stable hyperthyroidism. Most thyroid clonotypes expanded above 0.001 appeared in blood too. Ophthalmopathy got predicted by the model a median roughly six months before its onset.

This clonotype was found a few times. Its target is unknown. RNA transcripts served as the template for amplifying TCR beta CDR3 regions. Initially, a first-round RT-PCR of the TCR CDR3 employed the HTBI primer set. A single record per CDR3 protein comes from TCRdb applying MiXCR to the multiplex PCR reads. The sample carries about 520,000 distinct CDR3 sequences, about 24% recorded once. There are 14 residues in the CDR3. CDR1 is SGHAT, CDR2 FQNNGV, per germline. Trimming pared 8 bases from V and 8 bases from J, leaving 16 bases between. Thyroid ultrasound and orbital computed tomography, with clinical symptoms and serum thyroxine and TRAb, informed diagnoses.

The TCR originated in a woman younger than 45 with Graves' ophthalmopathy. Sequencing input: blood. V and J are TRBV11-2 and TRBJ1-6; D gene unclear. As DNA, the CDR3 is TGTGCCAGCTTAGAGAAGGGCGGGGATTCACCCCTCCACTTT. Amino acid sequence: CASLEKGGDSPLHF.